This TCR beta chain was sequenced in a study of early T cells in non-severe SARS-CoV-2 infection. The wider study: The authors sequenced bulk RNA from unsorted whole blood, leaving chains unpaired. General observations from the study: VDJdb-based annotation leaned toward anti-spike CD8 responses and missed private and CD4 specificities.

This clonotype was seen more than once but under ten times. What it recognizes is unknown. Germline trimming cut 6 bases from V and 4 bases from J; bases unmatched to any gene: 10. CDR3 length: 15 amino acids. Each cDNA molecule carried a unique molecular identifier. From the 5' RACE reads, TCRdb called clonotypes with MiXCR, one entry per CDR3 protein. Of about 20,000 distinct CDR3 sequences listed, roughly 5.6% are singletons. Sequences were derived from whole blood, sampled at baseline. This receptor was identified in an adult who was a healthcare worker with PCR-confirmed SARS-CoV-2 infection or an uninfected control (not recorded which). This chain joins TRBV12-3 or TRBV12-4 and TRBJ1-1, with 8 bases fitting TRBD1. The CDR3 sequence is CASRATGAGSTEAFF. CDR3 nucleotides: TGTGCCAGCAGGGCGACAGGGGCGGGGAGCACTGAAGCTTTCTTT.